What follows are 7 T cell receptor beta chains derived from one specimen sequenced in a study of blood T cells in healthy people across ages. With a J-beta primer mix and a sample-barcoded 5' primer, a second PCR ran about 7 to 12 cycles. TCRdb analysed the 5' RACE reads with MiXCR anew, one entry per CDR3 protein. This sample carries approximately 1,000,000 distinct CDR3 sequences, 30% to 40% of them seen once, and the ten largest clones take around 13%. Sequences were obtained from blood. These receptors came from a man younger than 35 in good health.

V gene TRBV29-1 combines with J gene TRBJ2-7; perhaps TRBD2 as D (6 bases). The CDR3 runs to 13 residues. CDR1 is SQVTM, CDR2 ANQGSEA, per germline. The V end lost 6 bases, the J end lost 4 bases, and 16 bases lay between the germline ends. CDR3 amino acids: CSVGTPELYEQYF. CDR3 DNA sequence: TGCAGCGTCGGGACTCCAGAGTTATACGAGCAGTACTTC.

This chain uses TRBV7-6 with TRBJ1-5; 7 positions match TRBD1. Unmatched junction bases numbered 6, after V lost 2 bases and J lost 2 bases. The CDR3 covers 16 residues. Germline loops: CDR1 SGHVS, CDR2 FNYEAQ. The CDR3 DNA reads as TGTGCCAGCAGCTTATACCCAAGGGGGCGCAATCAGCCCCAGCATTTT. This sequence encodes CASSLYPRGRNQPQHF.

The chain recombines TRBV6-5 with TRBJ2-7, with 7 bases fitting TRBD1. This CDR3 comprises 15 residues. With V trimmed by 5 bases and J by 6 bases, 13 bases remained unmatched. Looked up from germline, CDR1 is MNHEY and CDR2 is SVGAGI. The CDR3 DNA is TGTGCCAGCAGTACCGACAGGGTCAGTACGGGCGAGCAGTACTTC. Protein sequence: CASSTDRVSTGEQYF.

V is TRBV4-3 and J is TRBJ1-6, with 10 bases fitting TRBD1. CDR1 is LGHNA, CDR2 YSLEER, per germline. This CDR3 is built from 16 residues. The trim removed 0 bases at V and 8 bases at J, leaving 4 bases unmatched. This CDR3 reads CASSQDSGQGYSPLHF. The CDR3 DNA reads TGCGCCAGCAGCCAAGATTCGGGACAGGGGTATTCACCCCTCCACTTT.

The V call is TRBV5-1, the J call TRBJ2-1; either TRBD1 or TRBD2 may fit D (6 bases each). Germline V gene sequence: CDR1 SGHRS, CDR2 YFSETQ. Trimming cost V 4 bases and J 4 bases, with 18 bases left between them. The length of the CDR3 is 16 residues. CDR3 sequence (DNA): TGCGCCAGCAGCCCGGGATCGGGGGCCCCTTACAATGAGCAGTTCTTC. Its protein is CASSPGSGAPYNEQFF.

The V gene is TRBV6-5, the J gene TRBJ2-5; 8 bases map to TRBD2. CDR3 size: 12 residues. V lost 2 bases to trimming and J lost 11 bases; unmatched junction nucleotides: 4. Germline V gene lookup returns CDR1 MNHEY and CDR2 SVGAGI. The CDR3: CASSYAGGEQYF. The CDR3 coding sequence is TGTGCCAGCAGTTACGCGGGGGGTGAGCAGTACTTC.

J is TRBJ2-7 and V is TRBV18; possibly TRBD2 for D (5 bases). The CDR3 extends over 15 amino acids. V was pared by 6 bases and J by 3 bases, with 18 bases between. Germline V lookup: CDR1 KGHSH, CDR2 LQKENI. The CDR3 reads CASSPTNEQGYEQYF. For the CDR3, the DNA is TGTGCCAGCTCTCCGACTAACGAACAAGGCTACGAGCAGTACTTC.